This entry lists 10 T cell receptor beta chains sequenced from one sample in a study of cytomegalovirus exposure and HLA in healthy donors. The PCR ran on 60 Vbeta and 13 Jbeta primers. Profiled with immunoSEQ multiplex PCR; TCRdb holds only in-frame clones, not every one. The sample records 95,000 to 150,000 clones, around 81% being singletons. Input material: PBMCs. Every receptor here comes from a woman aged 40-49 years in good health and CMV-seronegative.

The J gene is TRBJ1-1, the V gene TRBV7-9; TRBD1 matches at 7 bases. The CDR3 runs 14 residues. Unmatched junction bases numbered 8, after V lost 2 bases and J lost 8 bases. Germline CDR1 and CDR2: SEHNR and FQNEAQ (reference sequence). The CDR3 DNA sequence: TGTGCCAGCAGCTTAAGGCAGGGGGTCGGGGAAGCTTTCTTT. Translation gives CASSLRQGVGEAFF.

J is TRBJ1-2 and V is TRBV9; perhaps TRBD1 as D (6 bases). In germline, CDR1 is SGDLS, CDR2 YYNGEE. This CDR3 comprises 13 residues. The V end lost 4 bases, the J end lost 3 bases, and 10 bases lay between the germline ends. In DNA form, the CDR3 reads TGTGCCAGCAGCAAGGACAGTTACTATGGCTACACCTTC. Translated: CASSKDSYYGYTF.

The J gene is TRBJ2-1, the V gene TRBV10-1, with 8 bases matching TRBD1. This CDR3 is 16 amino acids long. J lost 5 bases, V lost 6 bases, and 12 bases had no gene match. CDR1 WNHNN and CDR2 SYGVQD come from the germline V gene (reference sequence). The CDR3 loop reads CASSLKPGQDNNEQFF. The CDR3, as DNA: TGCGCCAGCAGCCTAAAACCGGGACAGGATAACAATGAGCAGTTCTTC.

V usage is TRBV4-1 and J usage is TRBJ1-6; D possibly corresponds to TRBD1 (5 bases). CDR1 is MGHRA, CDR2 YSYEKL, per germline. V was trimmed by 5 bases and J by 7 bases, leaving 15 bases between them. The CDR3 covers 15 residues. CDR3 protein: CASSSGLPENSPLHF. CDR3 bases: TGCGCCAGCAGCTCGGGACTCCCCGAAAATTCACCCCTCCACTTT.

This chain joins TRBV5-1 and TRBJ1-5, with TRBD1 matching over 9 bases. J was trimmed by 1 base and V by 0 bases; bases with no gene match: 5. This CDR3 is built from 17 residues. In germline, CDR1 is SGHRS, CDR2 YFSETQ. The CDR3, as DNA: TGCGCCAGCAGCTTGGGGACAGGGGATCGGAGCAATCAGCCCCAGCATTTT. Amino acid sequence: CASSLGTGDRSNQPQHF.

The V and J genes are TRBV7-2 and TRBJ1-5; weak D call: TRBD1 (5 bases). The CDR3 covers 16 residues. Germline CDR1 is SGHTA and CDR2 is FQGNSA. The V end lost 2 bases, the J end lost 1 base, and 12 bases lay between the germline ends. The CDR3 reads CASSLQGGKSNQPQHF. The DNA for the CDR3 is TGTGCCAGCAGCTTACAGGGAGGGAAAAGCAATCAGCCCCAGCATTTT.

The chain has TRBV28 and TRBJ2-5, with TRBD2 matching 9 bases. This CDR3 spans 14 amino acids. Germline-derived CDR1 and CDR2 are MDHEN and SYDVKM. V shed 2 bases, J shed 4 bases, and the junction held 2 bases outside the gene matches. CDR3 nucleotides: TGTGCCAGCAGTTTAGCGCGGGAGGGAGAGACCCAGTACTTC. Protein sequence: CASSLAREGETQYF.

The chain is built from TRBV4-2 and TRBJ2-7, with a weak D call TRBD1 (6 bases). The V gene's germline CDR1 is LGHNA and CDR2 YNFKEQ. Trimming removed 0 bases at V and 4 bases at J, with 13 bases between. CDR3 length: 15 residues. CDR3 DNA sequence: TGTGCCAGCAGCCAAGATCCAGGCAGGGGTTACGAGCAGTACTTC. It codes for CASSQDPGRGYEQYF.

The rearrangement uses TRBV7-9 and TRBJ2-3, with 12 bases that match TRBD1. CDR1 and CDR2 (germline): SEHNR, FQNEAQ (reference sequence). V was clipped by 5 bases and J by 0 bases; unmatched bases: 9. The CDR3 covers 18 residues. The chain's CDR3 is CASSLGQGALSSTDTQYF. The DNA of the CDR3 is TGTGCCAGCAGCCTGGGACAGGGGGCCCTTTCTAGCACAGATACGCAGTATTTT.

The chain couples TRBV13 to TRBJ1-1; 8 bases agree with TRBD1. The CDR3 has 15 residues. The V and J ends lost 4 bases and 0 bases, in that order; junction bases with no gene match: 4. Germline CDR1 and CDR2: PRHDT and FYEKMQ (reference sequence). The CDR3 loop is CASSSWTGLNTEAFF. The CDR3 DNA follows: TGTGCCAGCAGCTCCTGGACAGGGTTGAACACTGAAGCTTTCTTT.